This T cell receptor (beta chain) was retrieved from a study of blood T cell repertoires in COVID-19. Germline CDR1 reads SGDLS; CDR2 reads YYNGEE. The CDR3 is 16 residues long. The V and J ends lost 4 bases and 7 bases respectively, with 18 bases between them. Produced via immunoSEQ multiplex PCR; TCRdb's table is partial and in-frame only. The repertoire holds some 33,000 clones, with about 90% as singletons. The receptor was isolated from a human donor in a cohort sampled during active COVID-19. Sequencing used peripheral blood. The rearrangement uses TRBV9 and TRBJ1-6, with D maybe TRBD1 (6 bases). CDR3: CASSLMGGPGNSPLHF. The CDR3 DNA is TGTGCCAGCAGCCTAATGGGGGGGCCGGGGAATTCACCCCTCCACTTT.